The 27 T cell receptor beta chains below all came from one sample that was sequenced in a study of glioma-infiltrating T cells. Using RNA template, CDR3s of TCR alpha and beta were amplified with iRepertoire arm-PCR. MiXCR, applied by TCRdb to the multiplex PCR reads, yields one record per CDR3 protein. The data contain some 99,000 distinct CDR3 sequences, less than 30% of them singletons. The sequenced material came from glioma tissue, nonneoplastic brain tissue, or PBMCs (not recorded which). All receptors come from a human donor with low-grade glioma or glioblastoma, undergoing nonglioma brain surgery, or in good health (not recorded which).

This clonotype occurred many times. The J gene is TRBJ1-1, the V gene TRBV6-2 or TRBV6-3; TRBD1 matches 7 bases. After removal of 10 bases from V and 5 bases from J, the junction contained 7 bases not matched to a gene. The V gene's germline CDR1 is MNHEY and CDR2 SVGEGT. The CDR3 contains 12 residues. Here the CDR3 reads CATITGVTEAFF. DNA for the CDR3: TGTGCCACCATAACAGGGGTAACTGAAGCTTTCTTT.

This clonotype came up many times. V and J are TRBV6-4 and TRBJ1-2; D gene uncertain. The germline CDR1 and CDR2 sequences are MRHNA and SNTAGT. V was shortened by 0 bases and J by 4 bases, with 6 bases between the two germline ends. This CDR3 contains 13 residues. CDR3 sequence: CASSDSGGYGYTF. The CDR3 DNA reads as TGTGCCAGCAGTGACTCAGGAGGCTATGGCTACACCTTC.

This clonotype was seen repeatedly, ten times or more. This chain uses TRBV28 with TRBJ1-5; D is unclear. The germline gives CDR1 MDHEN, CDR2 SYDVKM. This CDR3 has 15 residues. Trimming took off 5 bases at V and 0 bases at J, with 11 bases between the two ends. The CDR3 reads CASSPRTHSNQPQHF. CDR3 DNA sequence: TGTGCCAGCAGTCCACGGACCCATAGCAATCAGCCCCAGCATTTT.

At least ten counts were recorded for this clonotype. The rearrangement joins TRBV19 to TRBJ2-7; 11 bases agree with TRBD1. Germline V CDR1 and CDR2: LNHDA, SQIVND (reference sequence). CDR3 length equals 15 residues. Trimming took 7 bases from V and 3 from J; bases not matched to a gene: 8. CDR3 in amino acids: CASTYSGTGGYEQYF. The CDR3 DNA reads TGTGCCAGTACCTATTCCGGGACAGGGGGCTACGAGCAGTACTTC.

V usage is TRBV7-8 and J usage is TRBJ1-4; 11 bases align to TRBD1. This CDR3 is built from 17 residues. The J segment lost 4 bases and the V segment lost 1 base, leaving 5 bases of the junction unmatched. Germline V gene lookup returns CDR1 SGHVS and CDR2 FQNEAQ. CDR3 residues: CASSLGTGGRINEKLFF. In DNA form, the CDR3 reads TGTGCCAGCAGCTTAGGGACAGGGGGCCGGATTAATGAAAAACTGTTTTTT.

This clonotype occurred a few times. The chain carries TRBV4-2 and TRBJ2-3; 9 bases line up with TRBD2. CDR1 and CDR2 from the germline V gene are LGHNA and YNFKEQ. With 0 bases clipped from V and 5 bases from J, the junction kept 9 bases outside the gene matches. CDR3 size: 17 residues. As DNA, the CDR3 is TGTGCCAGCAGCCAAGATGAGTCTAGCGGGGTCGTAGATACGCAGTATTTT. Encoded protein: CASSQDESSGVVDTQYF.

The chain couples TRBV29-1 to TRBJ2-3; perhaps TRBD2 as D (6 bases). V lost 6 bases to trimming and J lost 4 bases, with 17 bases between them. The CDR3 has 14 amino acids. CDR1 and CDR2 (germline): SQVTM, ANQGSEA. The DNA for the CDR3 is TGCAGCGTGGGTCGGGAGACCGTTGCAGATACGCAGTATTTT. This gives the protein CSVGRETVADTQYF.

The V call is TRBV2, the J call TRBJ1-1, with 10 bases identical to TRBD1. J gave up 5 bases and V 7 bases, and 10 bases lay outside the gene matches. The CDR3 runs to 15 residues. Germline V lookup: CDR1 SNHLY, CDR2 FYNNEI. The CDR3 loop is CASTRDRGGSTEAFF. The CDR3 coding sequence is TGTGCCAGCACCAGGGACAGGGGAGGAAGTACTGAAGCTTTCTTT.

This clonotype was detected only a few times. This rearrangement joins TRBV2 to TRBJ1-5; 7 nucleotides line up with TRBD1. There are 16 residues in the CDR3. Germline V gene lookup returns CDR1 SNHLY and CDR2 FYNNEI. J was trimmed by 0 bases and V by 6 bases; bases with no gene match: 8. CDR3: CASSRDSLLSNQPQHF. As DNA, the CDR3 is TGTGCCAGCAGCCGGGACAGCCTTCTTAGCAATCAGCCCCAGCATTTT.

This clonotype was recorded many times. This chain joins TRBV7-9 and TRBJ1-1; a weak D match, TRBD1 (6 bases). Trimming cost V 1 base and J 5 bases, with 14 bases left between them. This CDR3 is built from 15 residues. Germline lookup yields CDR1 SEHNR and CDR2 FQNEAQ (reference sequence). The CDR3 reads CASSLGAGGATEAFF. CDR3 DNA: TGTGCCAGCAGCTTAGGGGCCGGGGGGGCTACTGAAGCTTTCTTT. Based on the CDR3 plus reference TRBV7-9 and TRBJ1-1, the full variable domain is DTGVSQNPRHKITKRGQNVTFRCDPISEHNRLYWYRQTLGQGPEFLTYFQNEAQLEKSRLLSDRFSAERPKGSFSTLEIQRTEQGDSAMYLCASSLGAGGATEAFFGQGTRLTVV.

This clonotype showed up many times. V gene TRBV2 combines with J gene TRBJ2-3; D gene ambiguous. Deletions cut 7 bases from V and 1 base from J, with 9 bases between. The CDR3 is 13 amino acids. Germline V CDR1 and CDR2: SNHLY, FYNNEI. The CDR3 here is CASTAIGTDTQYF. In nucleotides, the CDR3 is TGTGCCAGCACAGCGATAGGCACAGATACGCAGTATTTT.

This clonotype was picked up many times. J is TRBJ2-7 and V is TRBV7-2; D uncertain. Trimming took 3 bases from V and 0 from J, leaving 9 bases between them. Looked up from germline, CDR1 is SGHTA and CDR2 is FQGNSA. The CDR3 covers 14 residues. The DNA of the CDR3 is TGTGCCAGCAGCTTTGCACCGAGCTCCTACGAGCAGTACTTC. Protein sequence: CASSFAPSSYEQYF.

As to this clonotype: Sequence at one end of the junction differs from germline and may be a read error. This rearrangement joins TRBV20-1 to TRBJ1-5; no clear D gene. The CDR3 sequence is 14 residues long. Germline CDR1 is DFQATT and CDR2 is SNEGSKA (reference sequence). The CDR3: CSARYMPSNQPQPF. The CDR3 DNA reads TGCAGTGCTCGATACATGCCTAGCAATCAGCCCCAGCCTTTT.

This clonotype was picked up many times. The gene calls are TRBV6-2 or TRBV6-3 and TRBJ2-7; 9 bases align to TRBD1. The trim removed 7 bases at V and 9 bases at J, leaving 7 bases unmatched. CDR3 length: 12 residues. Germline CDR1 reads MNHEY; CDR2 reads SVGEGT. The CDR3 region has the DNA TGTGCCAGCAAGGACAGGGGTCGCGGGCAGTACTTC. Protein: CASKDRGRGQYF.

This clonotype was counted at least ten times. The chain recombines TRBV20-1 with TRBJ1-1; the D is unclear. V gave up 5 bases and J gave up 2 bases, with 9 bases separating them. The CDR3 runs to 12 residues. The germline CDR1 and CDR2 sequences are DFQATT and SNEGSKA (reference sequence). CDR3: CSALQRNTEAFF. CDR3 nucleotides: TGCAGTGCTCTACAGCGTAACACTGAAGCTTTCTTT.

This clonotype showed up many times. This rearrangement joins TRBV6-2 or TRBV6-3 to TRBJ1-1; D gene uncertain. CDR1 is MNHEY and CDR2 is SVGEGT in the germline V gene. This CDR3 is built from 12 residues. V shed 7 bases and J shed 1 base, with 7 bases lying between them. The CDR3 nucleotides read TGTGCCAGCATGATCGGGAACACTGAAGCTTTCTTT. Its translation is CASMIGNTEAFF.

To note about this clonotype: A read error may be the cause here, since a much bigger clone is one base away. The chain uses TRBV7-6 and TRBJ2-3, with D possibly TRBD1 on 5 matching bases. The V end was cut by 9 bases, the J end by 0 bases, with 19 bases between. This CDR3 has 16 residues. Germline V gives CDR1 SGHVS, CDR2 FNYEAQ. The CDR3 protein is CARSLRVAGSTDTQYF. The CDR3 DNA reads TGTGCCAGAAGCCTCCGGGTAGCAGGGAGCACAGATACGCAGTATTTT. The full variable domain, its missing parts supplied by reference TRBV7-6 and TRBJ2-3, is GAGVSQSPRYKVTKRGQDVALRCDPISGHVSLYWYRQALGQGPEFLTYFNYEAQQDKSGLPNDRFSAERPEGSISTLTIQRTEQRDSAMYRCARSLRVAGSTDTQYFGPGTRLTVL.

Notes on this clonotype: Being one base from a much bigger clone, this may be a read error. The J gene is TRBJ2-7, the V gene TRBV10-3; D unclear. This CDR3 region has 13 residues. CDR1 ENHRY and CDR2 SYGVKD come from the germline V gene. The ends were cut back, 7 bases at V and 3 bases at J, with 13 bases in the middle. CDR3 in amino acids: CAIKRADDYEQYF. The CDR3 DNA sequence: TGTGCCATCAAAAGGGCAGACGACTACGAGCAGTACTTC.

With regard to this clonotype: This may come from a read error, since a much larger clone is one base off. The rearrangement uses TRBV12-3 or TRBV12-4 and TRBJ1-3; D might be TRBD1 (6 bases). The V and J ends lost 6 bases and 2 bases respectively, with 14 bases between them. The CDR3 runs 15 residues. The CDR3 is CASSSQGYTGNTIYF. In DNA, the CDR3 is TGTGCCAGCAGCTCACAGGGATATACTGGAAACACCATATATTTT.

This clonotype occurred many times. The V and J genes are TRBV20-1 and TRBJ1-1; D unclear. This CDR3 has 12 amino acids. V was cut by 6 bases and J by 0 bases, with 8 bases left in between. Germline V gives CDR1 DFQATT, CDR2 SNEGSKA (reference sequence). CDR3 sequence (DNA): TGCAGTGCGATAACACTGAACACTGAAGCTTTCTTT. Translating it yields CSAITLNTEAFF.

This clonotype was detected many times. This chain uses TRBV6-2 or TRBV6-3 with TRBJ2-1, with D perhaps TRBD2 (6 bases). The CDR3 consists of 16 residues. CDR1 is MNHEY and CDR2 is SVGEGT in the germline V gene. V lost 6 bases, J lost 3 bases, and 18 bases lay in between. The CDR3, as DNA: TGTGCCAGCAGCCCTTGGGGGAGGATGCTCTACAATGAGCAGTTCTTC. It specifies CASSPWGRMLYNEQFF.

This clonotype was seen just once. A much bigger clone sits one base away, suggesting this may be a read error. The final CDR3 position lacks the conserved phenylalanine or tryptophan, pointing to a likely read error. CDR3 bases: TGTGCCAGCACCCCCGCCTCTGAAGCTTTCCTT. Translated: CASTPASEAFL. The chain combines TRBV12-3 or TRBV12-4 with TRBJ1-1; no clear D. V gave up 7 bases and J gave up 6 bases, with 9 bases separating them. The CDR3 has 11 residues.

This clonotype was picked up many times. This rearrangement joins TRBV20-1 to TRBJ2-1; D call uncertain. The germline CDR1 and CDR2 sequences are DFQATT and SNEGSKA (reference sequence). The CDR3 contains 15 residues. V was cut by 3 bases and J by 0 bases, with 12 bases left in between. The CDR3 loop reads CSASGAVSSYNEQFF. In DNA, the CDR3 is TGCAGTGCTAGCGGCGCGGTGAGCTCCTACAATGAGCAGTTCTTC.

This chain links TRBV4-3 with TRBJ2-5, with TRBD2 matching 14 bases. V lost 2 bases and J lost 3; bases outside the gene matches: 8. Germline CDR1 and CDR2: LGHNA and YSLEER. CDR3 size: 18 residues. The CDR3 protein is CASSQRLAGGPGKETQYF. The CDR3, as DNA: TGCGCCAGCAGCCAAAGACTAGCGGGAGGGCCGGGAAAAGAGACCCAGTACTTC.

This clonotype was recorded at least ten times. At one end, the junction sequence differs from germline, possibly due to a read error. The CDR3 here is CASSSGTSSPRTF. The CDR3 DNA sequence: TGTGCCAGCAGCTCCGGGACTAGCTCCCCTCGAACCTTC. This chain connects TRBV7-2 to TRBJ2-7, with 9 positions matching TRBD2. The CDR3 contains 13 residues. Germline V CDR1 and CDR2: SGHTA, FQGNSA.

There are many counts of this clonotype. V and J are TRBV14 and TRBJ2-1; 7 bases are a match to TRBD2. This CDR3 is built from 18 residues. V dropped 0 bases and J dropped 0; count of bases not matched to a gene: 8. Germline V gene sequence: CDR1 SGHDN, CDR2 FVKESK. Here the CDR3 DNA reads TGTGCCAGCAGCCAAGAGACTAGCCGAATAAGCTCCTACAATGAGCAGTTCTTC. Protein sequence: CASSQETSRISSYNEQFF.

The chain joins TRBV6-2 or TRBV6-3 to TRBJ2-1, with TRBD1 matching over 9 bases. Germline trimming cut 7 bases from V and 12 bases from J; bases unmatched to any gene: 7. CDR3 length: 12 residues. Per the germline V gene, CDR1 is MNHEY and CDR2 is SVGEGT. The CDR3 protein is CASKDRGSGQFF. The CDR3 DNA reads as TGTGCCAGCAAGGACAGGGGTAGCGGGCAGTTCTTC.